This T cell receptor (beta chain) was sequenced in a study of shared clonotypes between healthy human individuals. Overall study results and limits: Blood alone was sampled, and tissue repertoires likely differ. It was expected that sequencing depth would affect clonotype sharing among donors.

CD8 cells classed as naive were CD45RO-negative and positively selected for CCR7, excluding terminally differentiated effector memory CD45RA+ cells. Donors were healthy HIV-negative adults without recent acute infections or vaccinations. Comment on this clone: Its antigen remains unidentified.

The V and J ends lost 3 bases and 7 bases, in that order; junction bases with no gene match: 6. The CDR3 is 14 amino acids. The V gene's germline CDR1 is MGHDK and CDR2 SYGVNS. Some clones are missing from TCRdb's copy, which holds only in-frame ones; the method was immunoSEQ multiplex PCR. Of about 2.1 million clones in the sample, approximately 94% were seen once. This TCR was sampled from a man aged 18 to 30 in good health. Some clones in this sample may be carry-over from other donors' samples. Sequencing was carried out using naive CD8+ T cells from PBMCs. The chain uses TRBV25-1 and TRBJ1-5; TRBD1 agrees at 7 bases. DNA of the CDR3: TGTGCCAGCAGTGAGACAGGGTTTGGGCAGCCCCAGCATTTT. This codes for CASSETGFGQPQHF.